This TCR beta chain was found in a study of cytomegalovirus exposure and HLA in healthy donors. 13 Jbeta primers and 60 Vbeta primers were used for the PCR. The protocol was immunoSEQ multiplex PCR, while the TCRdb copy is restricted to in-frame clones and leaves out a portion. The sample includes 120,000 or so clones, 8% to 11% of them seen just once. Germline loops: CDR1 SNHLY, CDR2 FYNNEI. Between the trimmed V and J ends, which lost 5 bases and 1 base, there was a span of 11 bases. The CDR3 is 14 residues long. General study points: A later analysis, which compared TCR beta chains of equal frequency, found the HLA-associated ones more clonally expanded.

This clone has more than one count but fewer than ten. No antigen is known for it. The material sequenced was PBMCs. The clonotype comes from a woman in her late teens or twenties in good health and CMV-seropositive. This chain uses TRBV2 with TRBJ1-1; possible D gene TRBD1, 6 bases. CDR3 loop: CASSNRATNTEAFF. The CDR3 coding sequence is TGTGCCAGCAGTAACAGGGCAACGAACACTGAAGCTTTCTTT. The full variable domain, with the rest looked up from reference TRBV2 and TRBJ1-1, is EPEVTQTPSHQVTQMGQEVILRCVPISNHLYFYWYRQILGQKVEFLVSFYNNEISEKSEIFDDQFSVERPDGSNFTLKIRSTKLEDSAMYFCASSNRATNTEAFFGQGTRLTVV.